The 11 T cell receptor beta chains given below trace back to one sample, sequenced in a study of blood T cell repertoires in COVID-19. Profiling relied on immunoSEQ multiplex PCR, and the TCRdb table lists in-frame clones only, not all of them. The sample lists hundreds of thousands of clones, 80% to 90% occurring once. The sequenced sample consisted of PBMCs or T cells enriched from blood (not recorded which). The receptor source for this set is a man between 18 and 29 years old who had recovered from COVID-19.

This clone occurred once. The chain carries TRBV7-2 and TRBJ1-2, with D unresolved. The CDR3 sequence is 15 residues long. V dropped 7 bases and J dropped 0 bases, with 15 bases sitting between them. The V gene's germline CDR1 is SGHTA and CDR2 FQGNSA. For the CDR3, the DNA is TGTGCCAGCAACTCGCCTGGTATCGCTAACTATGGCTACACCTTC. This gives the protein CASNSPGIANYGYTF. The full variable domain, in which reference TRBV7-2 and TRBJ1-2 provide the parts outside the CDR3, is GAGVSQSPSNKVTEKGKDVELRCDPISGHTALYWYRQSLGQGLEFLIYFQGNSAPDKSGLPSDRFSAERTGGSVSTLTIQRTQQEDSAVYLCASNSPGIANYGYTFGSGTRLTVV.

This clone appeared a single time. The V call is TRBV9, the J call TRBJ2-5; the match to TRBD1 covers 9 bases. V lost 0 bases and J lost 4; bases outside the gene matches: 1. From germline, CDR1 is SGDLS and CDR2 YYNGEE. The CDR3 spans 14 residues. CDR3 DNA: TGTGCCAGCAGCGTAGGGGACAGGGTAGAGACCCAGTACTTC. This sequence encodes CASSVGDRVETQYF.

The chain carries TRBV4-1 and TRBJ2-5; 7 bases line up with TRBD2. Per the germline V gene, CDR1 is MGHRA and CDR2 is YSYEKL. Trimming removed 0 bases from V and 7 bases from J; junction bases left unmatched: 5. This CDR3 comprises 14 residues. In DNA, the CDR3 is TGCGCCAGCAGCCAAGAAAGGGAGCGGGGGACCCAGTACTTC. Its translation: CASSQERERGTQYF.

V usage is TRBV7-6 and J usage is TRBJ2-5, with D unclear. The germline V gene encodes CDR1 SGHVS and CDR2 FNYEAQ. Between the trimmed V and J ends, which lost 1 base and 5 bases, there was a span of 14 bases. The CDR3 covers 15 residues. CDR3 amino acids: CASSLGSAEPETQYF. CDR3 coding DNA: TGTGCCAGCAGCTTAGGTTCCGCGGAACCGGAGACCCAGTACTTC.

The chain has TRBV27 and TRBJ1-6; TRBD1 matches 10 bases. The V segment lost 2 bases and the J segment 4 bases; nucleotides outside the gene matches: 2. Germline loops: CDR1 MNHEY, CDR2 SMNVEV (reference sequence). This CDR3 is 16 amino acids long. The CDR3 DNA reads as TGTGCCAGCAGTTTAATGGGACAGGGGTATAATTCACCCCTCCACTTT. This encodes CASSLMGQGYNSPLHF.

The chain combines TRBV19 with TRBJ1-5, with a tentative D call TRBD1 (5 bases). In germline, CDR1 is LNHDA, CDR2 SQIVND (reference sequence). The V and J ends lost 7 bases and 7 bases respectively, with 11 bases between them. The CDR3 sequence is 12 residues long. CDR3 bases: TGTGCCAGTACAGAGCAGGGCCAGCCCCAGCATTTT. It yields the protein CASTEQGQPQHF.

The chain uses TRBV10-3 and TRBJ1-5; 9 bases are shared with TRBD1. The V gene end was trimmed by 8 bases and the J gene end by 3 bases; junction bases not matched to a gene: 5. Per the germline V gene, CDR1 is ENHRY and CDR2 is SYGVKD. The CDR3 extends over 14 amino acids. As DNA, the CDR3 is TGTGCCATCGCACAGGGGGCTGACAATCAGCCCCAGCATTTT. Its translation: CAIAQGADNQPQHF.

The chain uses TRBV18 and TRBJ2-2; the match to TRBD2 covers 12 bases. V dropped 3 bases and J dropped 3; count of bases not matched to a gene: 5. CDR1 and CDR2 (germline): KGHSH, LQKENI. The CDR3 loop spans 17 amino acids. The CDR3 DNA is TGTGCCAGCTCACCCACTTGGACTAGCGGGGACACCGGGGAGCTGTTTTTT. Amino acid sequence: CASSPTWTSGDTGELFF.

The rearrangement joins TRBV18 to TRBJ2-2; TRBD2 might be the D (5 bases). V was clipped by 0 bases and J by 1 base, with 12 bases between them. The germline gives CDR1 KGHSH, CDR2 LQKENI. The CDR3 is 17 residues long. The CDR3 DNA reads as TGTGCCAGCTCACCACCGTTCGGGGAAGTGAACACCGGGGAGCTGTTTTTT. Translating it yields CASSPPFGEVNTGELFF.

V is TRBV7-9 and J is TRBJ1-1, with 10 bases that match TRBD1. The germline CDR1 and CDR2 sequences are SEHNR and FQNEAQ (reference sequence). Germline trimming cut 6 bases from V and 1 base from J; bases unmatched to any gene: 14. This CDR3 comprises 18 residues. The CDR3 bases are TGTGCCAGCAGGCCGCCGGGACAGGGGAGAATGGGGAACACTGAAGCTTTCTTT. As protein: CASRPPGQGRMGNTEAFF.

The CDR3 sequence is CASSGAGFYTNEKLFF. The CDR3 DNA is TGCGCCAGCAGCGGGGCGGGGTTTTATACTAATGAAAAACTGTTTTTT. The chain joins TRBV5-1 to TRBJ1-4; TRBD1 is a possible D gene (5 bases). The CDR3 spans 16 residues. The V end lost 4 bases, the J end lost 2 bases, and 15 bases lay between the germline ends. CDR1 and CDR2 from the germline V gene are SGHRS and YFSETQ.